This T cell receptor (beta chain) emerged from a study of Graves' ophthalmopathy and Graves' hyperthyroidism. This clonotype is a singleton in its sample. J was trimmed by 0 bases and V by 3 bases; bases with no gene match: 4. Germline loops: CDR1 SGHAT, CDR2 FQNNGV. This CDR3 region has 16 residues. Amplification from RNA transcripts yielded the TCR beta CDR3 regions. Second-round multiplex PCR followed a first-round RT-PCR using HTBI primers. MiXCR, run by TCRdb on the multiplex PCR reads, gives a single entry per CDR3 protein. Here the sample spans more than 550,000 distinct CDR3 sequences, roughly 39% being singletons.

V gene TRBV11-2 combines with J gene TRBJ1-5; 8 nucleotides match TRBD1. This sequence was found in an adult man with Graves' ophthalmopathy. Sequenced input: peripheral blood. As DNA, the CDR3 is TGTGCCAGCAGCTTGGGGACAGGACATAGCAATCAGCCCCAGCATTTT. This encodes CASSLGTGHSNQPQHF.